This is a list of T cell receptor beta chains from one sample in a study of OX40 agonist ivuxolimab in advanced cancers. Some clones are missing from TCRdb's copy, which holds only in-frame ones; the method was immunoSEQ multiplex PCR. The sample lists about 17,000 clones; over 90% were seen once. The material sequenced was CD4+ or CD8+ T cells sorted from blood, taken in a trial of the OX40 agonist ivuxolimab. These receptors all come from an adult with an advanced solid tumor such as melanoma, head and neck, liver or kidney cancer. Both conserved end residues are part of each CDR3. A D gene is named only where the DNA matches it firmly. Clone size appears in some rows only: once, few, many, or a class for an expanded clone.

>TRBJ2-7|-|TRBV9|once
TGTGCCAGCAGCGGTAGCGGTGCGAGCTCCTACGAGCAGTACTTC
CASSGSGASSYEQYF
>TRBJ1-3|TRBD1|TRBV6-5|-
TGTGCCAGCAGCCTGACAGGGGAGACTGGAAACACCATATATTTT
CASSLTGETGNTIYF
>TRBJ1-2|-|TRBV5-8|-
TGTGCCAGCAGCCCGCGTGGGGGACGGAACTATGGCTACACCTTC
CASSPRGGRNYGYTF
>TRBJ2-7|-|TRBV4-1|-
TGCGCCAGCAGCCAAGAGCCCCAGATGGCGGGGGAGCAGTACTTC
CASSQEPQMAGEQYF
>TRBJ2-7|TRBD1|TRBV6-5|once
TGTGCCAGCAGTTACCGGGACAGCTCCTACGAGCAGTACTTC
CASSYRDSSYEQYF
>TRBJ2-7|-|TRBV19|-
TGTGCCAGTAGTATAGGCGCCTACGAGCAGTACTTC
CASSIGAYEQYF
>TRBJ2-7|-|TRBV5-1|-
TGCGCCAGCAGCTTGGCCGGGACCCACTCGGAGTACTTC
CASSLAGTHSEYF
>TRBJ1-2|TRBD1|TRBV10-3|-
TGTGCCATACACCCCGGGACAGGGGAATATGGCTACACCTTC
CAIHPGTGEYGYTF
>TRBJ2-7|TRBD2|TRBV30|-
TGTGCCGGAGCGGGGGGACTGTACGAGCAGTACTTC
CAGAGGLYEQYF
>TRBJ1-6|-|TRBV5-4|-
TGTGCCAGCAGCTTGGGACACAATAATTCACCCCTCCACTTT
CASSLGHNNSPLHF
>TRBJ2-3|TRBD1|TRBV19|-
TGTGCCAGTAGTCGTACAGGGGGCAGACCCCCCACAGATACGCAGTATTTT
CASSRTGGRPPTDTQYF
>TRBJ2-7|TRBD1|TRBV2|once
TGTGCCAGCAGTGGGGTGGACAGGGGGCTCTACGAGCAGTACTTC
CASSGVDRGLYEQYF
>TRBJ2-3|-|TRBV18|-
TGTGCCAGCTCACCACTCCACAGGGGCACAGATACGCAGTATTTT
CASSPLHRGTDTQYF
>TRBJ2-7|TRBD1|TRBV27|-
TGTGCCAGCAGTCCAGGGGGCCCTACCTACGAGCAGTACTTC
CASSPGGPTYEQYF
>TRBJ2-7|-|TRBV13|-
TGTGCCAGCAGCCCGACTCTCTTCGGCGAGCAGTACTTC
CASSPTLFGEQYF
>TRBJ2-7|-|TRBV27|-
TGTGCCAGCAGTTCGGGCCCCAACTACGAGCAGTACTTC
CASSSGPNYEQYF
>TRBJ1-3|-|TRBV30|-
TGTGCCTGGGGGGAATACTGGGACGCGGACTCTGGAAACACCATATATTTT
CAWGEYWDADSGNTIYF
>TRBJ2-3|-|TRBV5-1|once
TGCGCCAGCAGCTTGTCCGCAGATACGCAGTATTTT
CASSLSADTQYF
>TRBJ2-1|TRBD1|TRBV7-9|-
TGTGCCAGCAGCTTACCAGACAGGGGGACCTACAATGAGCAGTTCTTC
CASSLPDRGTYNEQFF
>TRBJ1-2|-|TRBV5-5|once
TGTGCCAGCAGCTTAGCAAGTGGCTATGGCTACACCTTC
CASSLASGYGYTF
>TRBJ1-2|-|TRBV29-1|-
TGCAGCGTTGAAGATCGGGAGAGAGGCTACACCTTC
CSVEDRERGYTF
>TRBJ2-7|-|TRBV4-3|-
TGCGCCAGCAGCCAAGAGGATGACGCACCAGCCTACGAGCAGTACTTC
CASSQEDDAPAYEQYF
>TRBJ2-4|-|TRBV5-1|-
TGCGCCAGCAGCCTAGGCGGAGGAGAAAACATTCAGTACTTC
CASSLGGGENIQYF
>TRBJ2-7|-|TRBV11-2|-
TGTGCCAGCAGCTTAGTTTCGGGGGGCCCCTACGAGCAGTACTTC
CASSLVSGGPYEQYF
>TRBJ1-2|TRBD1|TRBV20-1|-
TGCAGTGCCCTACAGGGGGAGGGCTACACCTTC
CSALQGEGYTF
>TRBJ1-1|-|TRBV7-9|-
TGTGCCAGCAGCTTAGGGCAGGGATACACTGAAGCTTTCTTT
CASSLGQGYTEAFF
>TRBJ1-4|TRBD1|TRBV6-6|-
TGTGCCAGCAGCGACCTGGCGGGACAGGGCGAAAAACTGTTTTTT
CASSDLAGQGEKLFF